Here is one T cell receptor (beta chain) with its context. Its antigen remains undetermined. No much larger clone exists at a distance of one base, and base qualities are not known. Libraries were constructed by the immunoSEQ multiplex PCR assay. As for how the authors treated the data: A statistical classification framework was built to diagnose cytomegalovirus status from the catalog of TCR beta chain sequences. The source is immuneACCESS, and TCRdb retained only in-frame sequences with V and J called. Part of the clones is not carried over; for the studies checked, unresolved V genes explain less than half of this, and the remainder is unexplained. The D gene and trimming were derived from the DNA, and the V and J assignments and clone size from that table. The sample table records 110,000 or so clones; around 82% of these occur just once. The biggest ten clones account for around 3.1% of the sample.

Cut back by 7 bases and 5 bases, the V and J ends lie 12 bases apart. The germline V gene supplies CDR1 SGHRS and CDR2 YFSETQ. Counted from cysteine to phenylalanine, this CDR3 has 12 amino acids. The read is trimmed to its CDR3 DNA, 36 bases read in frame from base 1. This entry belongs to a study of cytomegalovirus exposure and HLA in healthy donors (TCRdb year 2017). Describing the broader study: According to a later analysis, the roughly 120 validation repertoires were produced on the same platform as the 600 to 850 repertoires of the first cohort. The aim of the study was to test whether cataloging public T cell receptors could identify signatures of past pathogen exposure. Along with the roughly 710-subject first cohort, a separate validation cohort of about 110 different subjects was used. High-throughput TCR immunosequencing, statistical association of individual TCRs with disease status, and machine learning were combined to predict cytomegalovirus infection status.

Overall study outcomes, separate from this receptor: Most TCR sequences were seen in very few donors, while some public TCRs were found in many individuals. In the study, approximately 160 TCR beta chains were listed as associated with cytomegalovirus. The classifier was reported to diagnose cytomegalovirus status with high specificity and sensitivity in both the original cohort and the validation cohort. In vitro tests confirmed that a few of the cytomegalovirus-associated TCR beta chains recognize cytomegalovirus antigens. All 120 or so repertoires were used to score co-occurrence in the validation cohort in a later analysis, because that analysis had no HLA typing for the cohort. It was suggested by the authors that the approach could potentially be generalized to other disease states and immunological phenotypes. In a later analysis, TCRs clustered in the first cohort were found to also tend to co-occur in the approximately 110 validation repertoires, with approximately 94% of cluster scores above 0.

Donors formed part of the validation cohort, which comprised 120 subjects and was distinct from the first cohort of several hundred subjects. The clonotype was recovered from a woman aged 18-29 years in good health and CMV-seronegative. The chain is encoded by TRBV5-1 joined to TRBJ2-5; a weak D assignment points to TRBD1 (5 bases agree). The source material was PBMCs. The CDR3 reads as follows: CASGQGDETQYF. The DNA sequence is as follows: TGCGCCAGCGGGCAGGGTGATGAGACCCAGTACTTC.